This T cell receptor (beta chain) was recorded in a study of blood T cell repertoires in COVID-19. Study information: Nucleic acid was either cDNA or gDNA, and it came from T cells, B-cell-depleted T cells, or PBMCs.

Measured with immunoSEQ multiplex PCR; TCRdb has only the in-frame clones, and not every one. This sample yields 60,000 or so clones, of which approximately 91% are seen a single time; roughly 1.5% belongs to the top ten. Germline V gene lookup returns CDR1 MNHEY and CDR2 SVGEGT. This CDR3 has 15 residues. Trimming left V 4 bases short and J 6 bases short, with 16 bases between. The source material was peripheral blood. The TCR originated in a human donor in a cohort sampled during active COVID-19. The chain has TRBV6-2 or TRBV6-3 and TRBJ2-1, with TRBD2 as a possible D gene (5 bases). CDR3 DNA: TGTGCCAGCAGTTTACTACTATTGGACTCCAATGAGCAGTTCTTC. It specifies CASSLLLLDSNEQFF.